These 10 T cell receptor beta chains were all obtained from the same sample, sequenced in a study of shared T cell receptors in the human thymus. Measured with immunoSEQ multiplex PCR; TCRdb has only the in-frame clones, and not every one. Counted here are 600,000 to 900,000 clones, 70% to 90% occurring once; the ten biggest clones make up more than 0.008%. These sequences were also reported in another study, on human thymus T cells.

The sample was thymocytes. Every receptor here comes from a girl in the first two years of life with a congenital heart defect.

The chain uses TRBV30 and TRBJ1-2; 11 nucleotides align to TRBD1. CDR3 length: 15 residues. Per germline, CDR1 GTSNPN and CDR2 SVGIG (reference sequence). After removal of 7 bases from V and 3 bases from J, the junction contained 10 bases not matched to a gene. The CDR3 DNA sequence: TGTGCCTCGCCAAAGCGGGACAGGGGGGACTATGGCTACACCTTC. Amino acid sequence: CASPKRDRGDYGYTF. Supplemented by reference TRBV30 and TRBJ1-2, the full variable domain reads SQTIHQWPATLVQPVGSPLSLECTVEGTSNPNLYWYRQAAGRGLQLLFYSVGIGQISSEVPQNLSASRPQDRQFILSSKKLLLSDSGFYLCASPKRDRGDYGYTFGSGTRLTVV.

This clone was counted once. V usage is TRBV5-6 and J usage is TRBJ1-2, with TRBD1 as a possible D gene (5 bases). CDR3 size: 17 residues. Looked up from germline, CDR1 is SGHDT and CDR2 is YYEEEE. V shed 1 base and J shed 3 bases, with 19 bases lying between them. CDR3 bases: TGTGCCAGCAGCTTGATTGGGGCAGCTCTCAGTGACTATGGCTACACCTTC. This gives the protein CASSLIGAALSDYGYTF.

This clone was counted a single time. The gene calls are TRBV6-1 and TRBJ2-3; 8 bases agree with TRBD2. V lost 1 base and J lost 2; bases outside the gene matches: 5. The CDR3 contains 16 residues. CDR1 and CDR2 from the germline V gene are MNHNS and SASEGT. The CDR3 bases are TGTGCCAGCAGTGAAGGTGCGGGGGGCACCACAGATACGCAGTATTTT. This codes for CASSEGAGGTTDTQYF.

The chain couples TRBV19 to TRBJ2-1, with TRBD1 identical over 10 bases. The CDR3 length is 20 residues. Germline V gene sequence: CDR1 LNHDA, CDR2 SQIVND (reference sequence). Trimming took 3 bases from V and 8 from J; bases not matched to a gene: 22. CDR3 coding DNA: TGTGCCAGTAGTATTAGAGGGACAGGGGCCCCAGGGGGCAATCGGCATGAGCAGTTCTTC. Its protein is CASSIRGTGAPGGNRHEQFF.

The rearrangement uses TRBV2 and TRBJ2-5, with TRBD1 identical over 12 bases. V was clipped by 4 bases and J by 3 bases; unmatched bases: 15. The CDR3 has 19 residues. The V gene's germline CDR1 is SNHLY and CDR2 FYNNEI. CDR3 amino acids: CASSGGTGGSVWLKETQYF. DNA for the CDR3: TGTGCCAGCAGTGGAGGGACAGGGGGCTCTGTGTGGCTTAAAGAGACCCAGTACTTC.

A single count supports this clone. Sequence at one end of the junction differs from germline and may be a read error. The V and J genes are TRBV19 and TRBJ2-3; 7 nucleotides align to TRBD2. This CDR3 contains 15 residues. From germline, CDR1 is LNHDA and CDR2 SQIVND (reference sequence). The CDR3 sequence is CAGRTSMLYTDTQYF. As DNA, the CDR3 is TGTGCCGGTAGGACTAGTATGCTCTACACAGATACGCAGTATTTT. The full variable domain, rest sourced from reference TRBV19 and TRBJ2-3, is DGGITQSPKYLFRKEGQNVTLSCEQNLNHDAMYWYRQDPGQGLRLIYYSQIVNDFQKGDIAEGYSVSREKKESFPLTVTSAQKNPTAFYLCAGRTSMLYTDTQYFGPGTRLTVL.

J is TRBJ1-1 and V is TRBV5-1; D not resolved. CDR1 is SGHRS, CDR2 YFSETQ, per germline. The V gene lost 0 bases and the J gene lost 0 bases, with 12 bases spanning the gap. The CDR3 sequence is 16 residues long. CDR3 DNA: TGCGCCAGCAGCTTGGGGAAGGAGGCATTGAACACTGAAGCTTTCTTT. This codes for CASSLGKEALNTEAFF.

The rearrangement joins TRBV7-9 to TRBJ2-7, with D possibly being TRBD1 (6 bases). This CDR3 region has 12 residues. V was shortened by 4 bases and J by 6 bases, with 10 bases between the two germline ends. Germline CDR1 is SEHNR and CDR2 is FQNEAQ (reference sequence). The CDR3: CASSWQGREQYF. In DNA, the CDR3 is TGTGCCAGCAGCTGGCAGGGGCGCGAGCAGTACTTC. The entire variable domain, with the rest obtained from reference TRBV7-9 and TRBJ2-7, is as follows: DTGVSQNPRHKITKRGQNVTFRCDPISEHNRLYWYRQTLGQGPEFLTYFQNEAQLEKSRLLSDRFSAERPKGSFSTLEIQRTEQGDSAMYLCASSWQGREQYFGPGTRLTVT.

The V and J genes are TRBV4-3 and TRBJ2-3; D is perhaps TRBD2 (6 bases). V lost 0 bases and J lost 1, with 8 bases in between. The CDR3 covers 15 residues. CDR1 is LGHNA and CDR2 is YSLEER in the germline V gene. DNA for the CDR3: TGCGCCAGCAGCCAAGATGGCGGGGGCACAGATACGCAGTATTTT. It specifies CASSQDGGGTDTQYF.

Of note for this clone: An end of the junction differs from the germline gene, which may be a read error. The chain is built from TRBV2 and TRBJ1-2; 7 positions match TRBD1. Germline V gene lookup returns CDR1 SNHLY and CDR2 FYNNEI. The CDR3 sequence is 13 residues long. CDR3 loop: CASSRDRPYRYTF. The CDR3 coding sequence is TGTGCCAGCAGCAGGGACAGACCCTATCGCTACACCTTC.